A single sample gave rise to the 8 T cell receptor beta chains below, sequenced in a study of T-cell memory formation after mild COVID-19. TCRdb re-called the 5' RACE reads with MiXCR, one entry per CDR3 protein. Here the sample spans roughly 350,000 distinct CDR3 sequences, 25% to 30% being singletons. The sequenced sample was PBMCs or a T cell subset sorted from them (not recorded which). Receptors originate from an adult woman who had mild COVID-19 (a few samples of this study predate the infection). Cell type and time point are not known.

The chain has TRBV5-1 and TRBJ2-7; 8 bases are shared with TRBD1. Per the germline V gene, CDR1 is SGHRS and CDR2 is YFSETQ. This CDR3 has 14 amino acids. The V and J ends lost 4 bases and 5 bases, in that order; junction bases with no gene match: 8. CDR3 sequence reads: CASSTRQGTHEQYF. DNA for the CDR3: TGCGCCAGCAGCACCAGACAGGGGACCCACGAGCAGTACTTC.

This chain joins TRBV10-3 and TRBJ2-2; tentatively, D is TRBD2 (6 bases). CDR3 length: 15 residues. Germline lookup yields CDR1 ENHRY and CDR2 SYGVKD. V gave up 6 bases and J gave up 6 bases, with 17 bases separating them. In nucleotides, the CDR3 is TGTGCCATCAGCCCTAGGGCGGGAATGGCCGGGGAGCTGTTTTTT. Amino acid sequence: CAISPRAGMAGELFF.

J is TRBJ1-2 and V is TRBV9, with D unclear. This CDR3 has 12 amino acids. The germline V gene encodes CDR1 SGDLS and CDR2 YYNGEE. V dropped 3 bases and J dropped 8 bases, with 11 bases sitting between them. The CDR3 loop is CASSAGEDGYTF. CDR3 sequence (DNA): TGTGCCAGCAGCGCCGGGGAGGACGGCTACACCTTC.

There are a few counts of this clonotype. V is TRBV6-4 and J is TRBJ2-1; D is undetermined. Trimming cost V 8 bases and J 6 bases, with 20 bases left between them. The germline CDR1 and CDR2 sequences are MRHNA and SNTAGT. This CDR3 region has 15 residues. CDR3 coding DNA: TGTGCCAGCGCCACAGATAACAGTCCCCTCAATGAGCAGTTCTTC. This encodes CASATDNSPLNEQFF.

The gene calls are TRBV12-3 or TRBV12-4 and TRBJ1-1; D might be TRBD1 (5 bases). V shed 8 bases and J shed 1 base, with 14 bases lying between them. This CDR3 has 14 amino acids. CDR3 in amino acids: CASSPGLSNTEAFF. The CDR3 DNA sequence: TGTGCCAGCTCACCGGGACTTTCGAACACTGAAGCTTTCTTT.

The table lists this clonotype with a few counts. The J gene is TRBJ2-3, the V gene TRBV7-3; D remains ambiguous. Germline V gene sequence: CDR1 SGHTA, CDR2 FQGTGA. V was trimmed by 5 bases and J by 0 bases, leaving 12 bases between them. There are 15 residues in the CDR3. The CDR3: CASSPARTSTDTQYF. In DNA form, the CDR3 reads TGTGCCAGCAGCCCGGCGAGGACGAGCACAGATACGCAGTATTTT.

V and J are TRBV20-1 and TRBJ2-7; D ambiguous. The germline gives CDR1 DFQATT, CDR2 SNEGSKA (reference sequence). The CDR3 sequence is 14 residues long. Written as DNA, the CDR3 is TGCAGGGCTCAACCGCCTCCCAGGCCTTACGAGCAGTACTTC. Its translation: CRAQPPPRPYEQYF.

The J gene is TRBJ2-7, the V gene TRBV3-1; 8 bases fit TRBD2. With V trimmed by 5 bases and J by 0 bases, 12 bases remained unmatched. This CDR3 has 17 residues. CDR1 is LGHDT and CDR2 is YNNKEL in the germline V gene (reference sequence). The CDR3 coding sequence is TGTGCCAGCAGCTCCGGCCCCTTAGCGGGGTCCTCCTACGAGCAGTACTTC. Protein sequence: CASSSGPLAGSSYEQYF.